The rows below give T cell receptor beta chains drawn from one sample of a study of shared clonotypes between healthy human individuals. Assay: immunoSEQ multiplex PCR; the TCRdb copy retains only in-frame clones and omits some. In the table there are about 2.4 million clones, over 85% of which are singletons. Sequenced: naive CD4+ T cells from PBMCs. Receptors were obtained from a man aged 18 to 30 in good health. Some clones in this sample may be carry-over from other donors' samples. Each CDR3 is given with its conserved first and last residue. A D gene is named only where the DNA matches it firmly.

TRBJ2-6 NA TRBV5-1 CASSLGSDGANVLTF
TRBJ2-1 TRBD2 TRBV7-2 CASSFRTSGRNEQFF
TRBJ2-6 NA TRBV7-3 CASSATQSGANVLTF
TRBJ1-5 NA TRBV5-1 CASSLEGGRNQPQHF
TRBJ1-1 TRBD1 TRBV6-6 CASSGDRGRTEAFF
TRBJ1-2 NA TRBV5-1 CASSIGTKRRYTF
TRBJ2-3 NA TRBV7-2 CASSPATDTQYF
TRBJ1-4 NA TRBV6-1 CASSEPRGQRGEKLFF
TRBJ2-3 NA TRBV2 CASRLADTQYF
TRBJ2-3 NA TRBV28 CASSPKSFATTDTQYF
TRBJ2-7 TRBD1 TRBV15 CATSRKGQGNSEQYF
TRBJ2-5 NA TRBV11-2 CASSLRGTTQETQYF
TRBJ2-6 NA TRBV25-1 CASTAAGANVLTF
TRBJ1-2 NA TRBV6-5 CASSYRDRRSYGYTF
TRBJ1-1 TRBD1 TRBV5-1 CASRYTGGRGTEAFF
TRBJ2-3 NA TRBV4-3 CASSQELGSGTPSGTQYF
TRBJ1-4 NA TRBV6-6 CARVSRTSTNEKLFF
TRBJ2-7 NA TRBV28 CASSLAQGPYEQYF
TRBJ2-7 TRBD1 TRBV11-1 CASSRRDRGDEQYF
TRBJ2-7 TRBD2 TRBV27 CASSPYSGNSYEQYF
TRBJ2-1 NA TRBV5-1 CASSWATADNEQFF
TRBJ2-6 TRBD1 TRBV5-1 CASSLQGANGANVLTF
TRBJ2-7 NA TRBV5-1 CASSRDGSYEQYF
TRBJ1-6 NA TRBV9 CASSVDRGSDSPLHF
TRBJ1-1 TRBD1 TRBV19 CASSIGQGFTEAFF
TRBJ2-2 TRBD2 TRBV30 CAWSVIAGVPTGELFF
TRBJ2-2 NA TRBV11-2 CASSPTFAGLEAGELFF